This TCR beta chain derives from a study of identical twins. Whole-study results and caveats: High-abundance cord blood beta clonotypes had fewer insertions; memory repertoires showed none. Because invariant MAIT and iNKT cells could be present, zero-insertion analyses could be partly confounded.

The sample holds a few counts of this clonotype. Its antigen is unknown. Unique molecular identifiers were present on the cDNA, which also gained a universal primer site by template switching. TCRdb itself ran the 5' RACE reads through MiXCR, one entry per CDR3 protein. This sample has 640,000 or so distinct CDR3 sequences, with around 6% found just once. The junction had 4 bases not matched to a gene; V was cut back by 5 bases and J by 3 bases. CDR1 is DFQATT, CDR2 SNEGSKA, per germline (reference sequence). This CDR3 region has 13 residues. The material sequenced was naive T cells sorted from blood. The receptor was isolated from a man between 18 and 29 years old in good health. The chain joins TRBV20-1 to TRBJ1-2; 9 nucleotides agree with TRBD1. The CDR3: CSALRQGDYGYTF. The CDR3 coding sequence is TGCAGTGCTCTGAGACAGGGGGACTATGGCTACACCTTC.